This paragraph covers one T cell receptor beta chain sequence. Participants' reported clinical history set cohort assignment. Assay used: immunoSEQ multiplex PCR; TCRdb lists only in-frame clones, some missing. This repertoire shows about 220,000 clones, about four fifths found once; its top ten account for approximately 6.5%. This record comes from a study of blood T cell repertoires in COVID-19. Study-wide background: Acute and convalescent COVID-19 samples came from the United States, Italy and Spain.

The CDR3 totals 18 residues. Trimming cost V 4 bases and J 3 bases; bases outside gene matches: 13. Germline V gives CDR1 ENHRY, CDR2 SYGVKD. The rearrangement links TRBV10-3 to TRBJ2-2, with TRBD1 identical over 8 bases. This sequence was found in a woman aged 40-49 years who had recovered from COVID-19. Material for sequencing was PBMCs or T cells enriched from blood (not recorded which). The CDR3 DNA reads TGTGCCATCAGTGCGTCCCTTCAGGGGGCGCGAGACACCGGGGAGCTGTTTTTT. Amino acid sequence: CAISASLQGARDTGELFF.